The source of this T cell receptor beta chain is a study of blood T cell repertoires in COVID-19. About the study: Researchers got acute and convalescent COVID-19 samples from the United States, Italy and Spain. T cells, B-cell-depleted T cells, or PBMCs provided the cDNA or gDNA that served as material.

This clone was found once. V shed 5 bases and J 9 bases; nucleotides not matched to a gene: 11. Germline V gene lookup returns CDR1 LNHDA and CDR2 SQIVND (reference sequence). The CDR3 contains 16 residues. Original handling: Nucleated cell counts were estimated from reference gene primer amplification. The protocol was immunoSEQ multiplex PCR, while the TCRdb copy is restricted to in-frame clones and leaves out a portion. V, J and clone size were drawn from that table, and D and trimming were deduced from the DNA. The sample has roughly 160,000 clones, approximately 90% seen once. The clonotype comes from a middle-aged man who had recovered from COVID-19. The sequencing sample was made of peripheral blood. The V call is TRBV19, the J call TRBJ2-4, with TRBD2 matching over 12 bases. The DNA of the CDR3 is TGTGCCAGTAGTGGGCTAGCGGGAGGGCCGTCGACCATTCAGTACTTC. It specifies CASSGLAGGPSTIQYF.